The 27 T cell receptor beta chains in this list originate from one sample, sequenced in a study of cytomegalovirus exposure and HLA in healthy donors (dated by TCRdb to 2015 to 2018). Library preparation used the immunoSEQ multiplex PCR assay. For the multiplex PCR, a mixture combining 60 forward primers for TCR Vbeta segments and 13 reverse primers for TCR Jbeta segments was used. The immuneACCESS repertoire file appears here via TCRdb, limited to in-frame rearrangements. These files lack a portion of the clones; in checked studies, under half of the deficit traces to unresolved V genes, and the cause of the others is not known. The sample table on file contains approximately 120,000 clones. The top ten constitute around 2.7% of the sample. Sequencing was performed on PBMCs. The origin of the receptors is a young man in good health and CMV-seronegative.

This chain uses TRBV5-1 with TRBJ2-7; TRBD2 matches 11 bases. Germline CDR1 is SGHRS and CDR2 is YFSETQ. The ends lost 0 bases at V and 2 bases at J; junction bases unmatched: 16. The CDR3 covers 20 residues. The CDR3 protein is CASSLAPTSGSSGTTYEQYF. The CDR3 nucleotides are TGCGCCAGCAGCTTGGCCCCAACTAGCGGGAGTTCCGGAACTACCTACGAGCAGTACTTC.

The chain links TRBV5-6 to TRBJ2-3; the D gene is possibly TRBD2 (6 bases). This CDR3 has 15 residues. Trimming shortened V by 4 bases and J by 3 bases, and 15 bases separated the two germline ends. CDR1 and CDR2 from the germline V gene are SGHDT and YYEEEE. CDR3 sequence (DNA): TGTGCCAGCAGCCCGGGGGTGCTGGTTACAGATACGCAGTATTTT. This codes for CASSPGVLVTDTQYF.

In DNA, the CDR3 is TGTGCCAGCAGTTTATCAGGGGCCTACGAGCAGTACTTC. It translates to CASSLSGAYEQYF. This chain joins TRBV27 and TRBJ2-7; tentatively, D is TRBD1 (5 bases). Germline loops: CDR1 MNHEY, CDR2 SMNVEV (reference sequence). Deletions cut 0 bases from V and 2 bases from J, with 5 bases between. CDR3 size: 13 residues.

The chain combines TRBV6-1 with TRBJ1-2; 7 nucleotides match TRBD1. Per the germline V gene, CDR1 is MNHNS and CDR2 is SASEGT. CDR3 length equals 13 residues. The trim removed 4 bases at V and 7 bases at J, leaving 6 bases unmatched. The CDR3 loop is CASSVGDSGGYTF. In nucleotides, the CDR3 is TGTGCCAGCAGTGTGGGGGACAGCGGTGGCTACACCTTC.

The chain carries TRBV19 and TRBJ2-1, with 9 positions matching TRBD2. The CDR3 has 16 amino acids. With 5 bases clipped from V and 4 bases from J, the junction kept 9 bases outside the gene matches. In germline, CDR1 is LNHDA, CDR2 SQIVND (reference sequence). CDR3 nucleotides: TGTGCCAGTAGTCAAAGACTAGCGGAGCAGTACAATGAGCAGTTCTTC. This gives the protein CASSQRLAEQYNEQFF.

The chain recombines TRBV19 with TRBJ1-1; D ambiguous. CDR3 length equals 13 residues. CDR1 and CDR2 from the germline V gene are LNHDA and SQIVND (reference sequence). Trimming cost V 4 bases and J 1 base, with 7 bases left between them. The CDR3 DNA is TGTGCCAGTAGTAGCACTCGGAACACTGAAGCTTTCTTT. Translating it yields CASSSTRNTEAFF.

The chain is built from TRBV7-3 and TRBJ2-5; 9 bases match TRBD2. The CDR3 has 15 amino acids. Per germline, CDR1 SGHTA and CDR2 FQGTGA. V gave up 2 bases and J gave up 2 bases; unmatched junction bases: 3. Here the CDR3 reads CASSLAGGDQETQYF. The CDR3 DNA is TGTGCCAGCAGCTTAGCGGGAGGGGATCAAGAGACCCAGTACTTC.

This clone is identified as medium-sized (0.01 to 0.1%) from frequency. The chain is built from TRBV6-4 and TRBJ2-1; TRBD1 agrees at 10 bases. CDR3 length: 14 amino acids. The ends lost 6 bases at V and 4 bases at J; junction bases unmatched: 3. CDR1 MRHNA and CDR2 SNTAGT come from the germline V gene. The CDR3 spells CASSPGQGYNEQFF. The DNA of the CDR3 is TGTGCCAGCAGCCCGGGACAGGGGTACAATGAGCAGTTCTTC.

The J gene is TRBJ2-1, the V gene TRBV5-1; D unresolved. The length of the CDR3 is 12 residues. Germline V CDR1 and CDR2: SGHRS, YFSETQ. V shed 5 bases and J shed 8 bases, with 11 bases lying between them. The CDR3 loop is CASRLLRDEQFF. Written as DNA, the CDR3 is TGCGCCAGCAGGCTGCTTCGAGATGAGCAGTTCTTC.

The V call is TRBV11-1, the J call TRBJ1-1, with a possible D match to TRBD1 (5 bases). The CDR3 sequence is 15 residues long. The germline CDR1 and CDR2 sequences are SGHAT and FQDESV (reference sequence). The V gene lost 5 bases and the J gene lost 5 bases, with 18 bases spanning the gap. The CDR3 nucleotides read TGTGCCAGCAGCCTCCCCGGGGGGTCGGGGACTGAAGCTTTCTTT. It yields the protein CASSLPGGSGTEAFF.

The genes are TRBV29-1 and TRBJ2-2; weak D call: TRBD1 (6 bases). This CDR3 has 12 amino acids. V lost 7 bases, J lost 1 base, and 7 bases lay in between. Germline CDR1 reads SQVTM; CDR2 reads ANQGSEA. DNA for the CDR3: TGCAGCGGGGGACAGAACACCGGGGAGCTGTTTTTT. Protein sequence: CSGGQNTGELFF.

The DNA for the CDR3 is TGTGCCAGCAGTCTAGGCTCTATGACAGGGGGAGAAAAACTGTTTTTT. Its translation: CASSLGSMTGGEKLFF. V usage is TRBV6-6 and J usage is TRBJ1-4; 9 nucleotides line up with TRBD1. The junction had 12 bases not matched to a gene; V was cut back by 5 bases and J by 8 bases. Germline V gene sequence: CDR1 MNHNY, CDR2 SVGAGI (reference sequence). The CDR3 is 16 amino acids.

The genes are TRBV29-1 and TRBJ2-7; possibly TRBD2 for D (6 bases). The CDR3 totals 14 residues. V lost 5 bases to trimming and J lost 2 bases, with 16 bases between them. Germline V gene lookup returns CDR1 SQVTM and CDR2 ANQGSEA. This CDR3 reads CSVTKGLQAYEQYF. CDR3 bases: TGCAGCGTTACGAAGGGACTCCAAGCCTACGAGCAGTACTTC.

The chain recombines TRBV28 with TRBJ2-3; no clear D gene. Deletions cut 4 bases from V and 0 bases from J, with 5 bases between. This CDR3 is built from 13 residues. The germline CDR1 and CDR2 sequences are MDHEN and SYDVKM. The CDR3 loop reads CASSSPSTDTQYF. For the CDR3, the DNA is TGTGCCAGCAGTTCCCCTAGCACAGATACGCAGTATTTT.

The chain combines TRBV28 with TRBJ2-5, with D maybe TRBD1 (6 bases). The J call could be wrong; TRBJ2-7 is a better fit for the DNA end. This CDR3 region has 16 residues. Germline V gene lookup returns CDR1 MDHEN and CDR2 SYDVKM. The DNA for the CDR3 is TGTGCCAGCAGCTGGACATACAGGGAATCCTCCTACGAGCAGTACTTC. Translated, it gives CASSWTYRESSYEQYF.

CDR3 in amino acids: CAWSPGLAVSSGDYYEQYF. As DNA, the CDR3 is TGTGCCTGGAGTCCGGGACTAGCGGTTTCCTCTGGGGATTACTACGAGCAGTACTTC. The chain carries TRBV30 and TRBJ2-7; 11 nucleotides line up with TRBD2. The CDR3 has 19 residues. The junction had 18 bases not matched to a gene; V was cut back by 2 bases and J by 3 bases. Germline CDR1 is GTSNPN and CDR2 is SVGIG (reference sequence).

For the CDR3, the DNA is TGTGCCAGCAGTCCCGGGGTCTCCTACGAGCAGTACTTC. Residues: CASSPGVSYEQYF. The chain combines TRBV5-6 with TRBJ2-5; a possible D gene is TRBD2 (5 bases). TRBJ2-7 matches the DNA end more closely, so the J call is doubtful. The CDR3 is made up of 13 amino acids. The V gene's germline CDR1 is SGHDT and CDR2 YYEEEE.

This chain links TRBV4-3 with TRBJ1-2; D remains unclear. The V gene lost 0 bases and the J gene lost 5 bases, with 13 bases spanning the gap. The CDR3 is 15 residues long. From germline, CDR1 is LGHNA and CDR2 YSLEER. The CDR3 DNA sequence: TGCGCCAGCAGCCAAGAACCCCACCCGGGGTATGGCTACACCTTC. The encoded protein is CASSQEPHPGYGYTF.

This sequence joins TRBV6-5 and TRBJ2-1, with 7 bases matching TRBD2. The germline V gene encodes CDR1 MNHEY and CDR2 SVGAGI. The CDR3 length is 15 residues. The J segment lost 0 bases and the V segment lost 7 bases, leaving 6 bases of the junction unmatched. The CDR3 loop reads CASKLGRASYNEQFF. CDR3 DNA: TGTGCCAGCAAGCTGGGGAGGGCCTCCTACAATGAGCAGTTCTTC.

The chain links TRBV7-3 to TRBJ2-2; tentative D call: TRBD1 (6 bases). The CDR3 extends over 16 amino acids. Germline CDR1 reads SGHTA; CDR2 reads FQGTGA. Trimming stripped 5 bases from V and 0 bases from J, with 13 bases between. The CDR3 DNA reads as TGTGCCAGCAGCCACCTCGGGACACCGAACACCGGGGAGCTGTTTTTT. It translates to CASSHLGTPNTGELFF.

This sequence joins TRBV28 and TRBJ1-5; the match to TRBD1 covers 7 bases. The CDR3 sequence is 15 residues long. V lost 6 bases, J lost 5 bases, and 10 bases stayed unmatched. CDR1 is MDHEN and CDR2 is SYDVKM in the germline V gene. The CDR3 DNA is TGTGCCAGCAGCCTCACGGGACAGAGATATCAGCCCCAGCATTTT. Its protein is CASSLTGQRYQPQHF.

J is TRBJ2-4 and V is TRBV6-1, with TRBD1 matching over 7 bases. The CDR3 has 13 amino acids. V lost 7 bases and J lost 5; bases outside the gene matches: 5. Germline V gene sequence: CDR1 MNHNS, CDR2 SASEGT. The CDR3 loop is CASTPGTENIQYF. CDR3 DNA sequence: TGTGCCAGCACCCCGGGGACAGAAAACATTCAGTACTTC.

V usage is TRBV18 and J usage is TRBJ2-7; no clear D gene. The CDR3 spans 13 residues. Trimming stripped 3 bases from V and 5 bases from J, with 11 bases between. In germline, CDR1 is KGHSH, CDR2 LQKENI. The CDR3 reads CASSPSGTDEQYF. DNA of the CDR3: TGTGCCAGCTCACCGTCGGGTACCGACGAGCAGTACTTC.

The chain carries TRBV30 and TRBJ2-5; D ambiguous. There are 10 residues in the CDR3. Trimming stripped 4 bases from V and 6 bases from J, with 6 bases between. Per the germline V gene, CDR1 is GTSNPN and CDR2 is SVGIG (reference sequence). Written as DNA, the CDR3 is TGTGCCTGGAAGCGACAGACCCAGTACTTC. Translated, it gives CAWKRQTQYF.

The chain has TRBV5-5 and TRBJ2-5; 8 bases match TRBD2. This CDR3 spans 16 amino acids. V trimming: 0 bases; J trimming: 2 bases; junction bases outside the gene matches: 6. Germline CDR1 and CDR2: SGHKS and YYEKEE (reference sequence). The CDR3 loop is CASSLALAGSQETQYF. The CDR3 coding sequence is TGTGCCAGCAGCTTGGCGCTAGCGGGCTCACAAGAGACCCAGTACTTC.

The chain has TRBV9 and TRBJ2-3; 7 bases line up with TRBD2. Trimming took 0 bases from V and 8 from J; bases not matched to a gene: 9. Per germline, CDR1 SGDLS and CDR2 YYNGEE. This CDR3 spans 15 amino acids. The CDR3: CASSVEAGTAGTQYF. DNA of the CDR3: TGTGCCAGCAGCGTAGAAGCGGGGACGGCGGGTACGCAGTATTTT.

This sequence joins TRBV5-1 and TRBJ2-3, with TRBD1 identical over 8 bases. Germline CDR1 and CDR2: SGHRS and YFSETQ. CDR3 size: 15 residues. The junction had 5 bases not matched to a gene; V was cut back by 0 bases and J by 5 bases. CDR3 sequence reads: CASSLETGGIDTQYF. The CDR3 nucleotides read TGCGCCAGCAGCTTGGAAACAGGGGGGATAGATACGCAGTATTTT.